This T cell receptor beta chain was recorded in a study of monozygotic twins with inflammatory bowel disease. Regarding this clonotype: As yet, its antigen is unknown.

Reanalyzing the 5' RACE reads, TCRdb keeps one entry per CDR3 protein, without DNA. This table lists 300,000 to 350,000 distinct CDR3 sequences. With no T cell sorting beforehand, total RNA was isolated from whole blood. General study results and limits: Distinguishing T cell subtypes was not possible.

Source material: blood. The sequence was obtained from a human donor with ulcerative colitis or Crohn's disease, or a healthy co-twin of an affected twin (not recorded which).

This CDR3 reads CASSLYGLAGGNEQFF. This chain links TRBV11-3 with TRBJ2-1; no DNA is available, so the TRBD2 call from TCRdb remains unchecked. CDR3 length equals 16 residues. The germline CDR1 and CDR2 sequences are SGHNT and YENEEA. Drawing the rest from reference TRBV11-3 and TRBJ2-1, the complete variable domain is EAGVVQSPRYKIIEKKQPVAFWCNPISGHNTLYWYLQNLGQGPELLIRYENEEAVDDSQLPKDRFSAERLKGVDSTLKIQPAELGDSAVYLCASSLYGLAGGNEQFFGPGTRLTVL.